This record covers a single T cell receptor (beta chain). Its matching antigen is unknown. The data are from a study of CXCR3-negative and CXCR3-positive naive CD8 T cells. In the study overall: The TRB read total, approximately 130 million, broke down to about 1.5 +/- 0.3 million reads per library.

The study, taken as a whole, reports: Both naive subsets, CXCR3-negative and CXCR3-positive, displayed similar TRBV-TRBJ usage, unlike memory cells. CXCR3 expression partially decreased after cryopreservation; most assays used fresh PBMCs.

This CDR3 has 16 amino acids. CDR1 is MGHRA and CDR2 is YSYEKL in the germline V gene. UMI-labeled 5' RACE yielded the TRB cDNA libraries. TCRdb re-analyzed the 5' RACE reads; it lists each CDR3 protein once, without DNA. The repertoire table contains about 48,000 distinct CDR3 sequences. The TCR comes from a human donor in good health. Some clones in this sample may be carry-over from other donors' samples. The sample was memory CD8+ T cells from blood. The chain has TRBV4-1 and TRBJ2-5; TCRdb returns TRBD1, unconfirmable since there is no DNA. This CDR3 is CASSHPRQGTQETQYF.